Listed below are T cell receptor beta chains from one sample, sequenced in a study of blood T cell repertoires in COVID-19. Repertoires were generated with immunoSEQ multiplex PCR, while TCRdb's copy carries only in-frame clones and drops some. The table lists roughly 290,000 clones, 75% to 90% of them singletons. Sequencing was done on a sample of PBMCs or T cells enriched from blood (not recorded which). The receptors originated from a man under 40 who had recovered from COVID-19. Both conserved end residues are part of each CDR3. The D gene is left open where the match is weak. Only part of the rows carry a size: once, few, many, or a class if the clone is expanded.

TRBV2	NA	NA	TRBJ2-1	CASSDIQGRGYNEQFF	TGTGCCAGCAGTGATATACAGGGAAGGGGCTACAATGAGCAGTTCTTC
TRBV5-1	once	TRBD1	TRBJ1-1	CASSHQGSDRDTEAFF	TGCGCCAGCAGCCACCAGGGTTCAGACAGGGACACTGAAGCTTTCTTT
TRBV7-3	NA	NA	TRBJ2-2	CASSSSGYTNTGELFF	TGTGCCAGCAGCTCCTCAGGATACACGAACACCGGGGAGCTGTTTTTT
TRBV27	NA	TRBD1	TRBJ1-1	CASSSLSGRGLGEAFF	TGTGCCAGCAGTTCCCTCTCCGGCAGGGGGCTTGGTGAAGCTTTCTTT
TRBV5-1	once	TRBD1	TRBJ1-6	CASSLGQGALNSPLHF	TGCGCCAGCAGCTTGGGGCAGGGGGCGCTTAATTCACCCCTCCACTTT
TRBV19	few	TRBD1	TRBJ2-1	CASSKRGDRVASEQFF	TGTGCCAGTAGTAAACGGGGGGACAGGGTGGCGAGTGAGCAGTTCTTC
TRBV18	NA	NA	TRBJ2-7	CASSPHTGEYEQYF	TGTGCCAGCTCACCACATACGGGAGAATACGAGCAGTACTTC
TRBV15	NA	TRBD1	TRBJ2-2	CATSAQGALTGELFF	TGTGCCACCAGCGCACAGGGGGCATTGACCGGGGAGCTGTTTTTT
TRBV11-3	NA	NA	TRBJ1-1	CASSLFAGTEAFF	TGTGCCAGCAGCTTATTTGCCGGGACTGAAGCTTTCTTT
TRBV7-3	few	NA	TRBJ2-5	CASSLFPVRSETQYF	TGTGCCAGCAGCTTATTCCCGGTTCGGTCAGAGACCCAGTACTTC
TRBV3-1/TRBV3-2	NA	NA	TRBJ2-7	CASSQDLARGAYEQYF	TGTGCCAGCAGCCAAGATCTGGCCAGGGGGGCCTACGAGCAGTACTTC
TRBV15	NA	NA	TRBJ1-5	CATSRDILSSQPQHF	TGTGCCACCAGCAGAGATATCTTGAGTTCCCAGCCCCAGCATTTT
TRBV10-3	NA	NA	TRBJ2-5	CAIRDSQETQYF	TGTGCCATCAGGGACAGCCAAGAGACCCAGTACTTC
TRBV4-3	many	NA	TRBJ1-2	CASSQDDSYGYTF	TGCGCCAGCAGCCAAGATGACAGCTATGGCTACACCTTC
TRBV3-1/TRBV3-2	NA	NA	TRBJ1-6	CASSQAGRGSPLHF	TGTGCCAGCAGCCAAGCCGGACGGGGTTCACCCCTCCACTTT
TRBV3-1/TRBV3-2	NA	NA	TRBJ2-4	CASSQPGLAKNIQYF	TGTGCCAGCAGCCAACCAGGTCTAGCCAAAAACATTCAGTACTTC
TRBV7-9	NA	NA	TRBJ1-4	CASSLETGTNEKLFF	TGTGCCAGCAGCTTAGAGACAGGAACTAATGAAAAACTGTTTTTT
TRBV4-2	NA	TRBD1	TRBJ2-1	CASSQEETGPYNEQFF	TGTGCCAGCAGCCAGGAAGAGACAGGGCCCTACAATGAGCAGTTCTTC
TRBV28	few	NA	TRBJ1-1	CASGSGVFGESNTEAFF	TGTGCCAGCGGTTCAGGTGTGTTCGGGGAGTCGAACACTGAAGCTTTCTTT
TRBV4-1	NA	TRBD1	TRBJ2-4	CASSPEGQKNIQYF	TGCGCCAGCAGCCCAGAGGGACAGAAAAACATTCAGTACTTC
TRBV7-9	NA	NA	TRBJ1-4	CASSLRGGTEKLFF	TGTGCCAGCAGCTTGAGGGGAGGGACAGAAAAACTGTTTTTT
TRBV2	NA	NA	TRBJ1-3	CASSELGTPAAGDTIYF	TGTGCCAGCAGTGAATTGGGGACTCCCGCCGCCGGAGACACCATATATTTT
TRBV5-4	NA	TRBD1	TRBJ1-1	CASSLFRDRGNTEAFF	TGTGCCAGCTCCCTTTTCCGGGACAGGGGTAACACTGAAGCTTTCTTT
TRBV19	NA	NA	TRBJ1-5	CASSIAFSGNVPQHF	TGTGCCAGTAGTATAGCCTTTAGCGGGAACGTGCCCCAGCATTTT
TRBV5-8	NA	NA	TRBJ2-7	CASSLGGGNEQYF	TGTGCCAGCAGCTTAGGTGGGGGCAACGAGCAGTACTTC
TRBV5-1	NA	TRBD1	TRBJ1-2	CASSQGGGNYGYTF	TGCGCCAGCAGCCAGGGGGGAGGTAACTATGGCTACACCTTC
TRBV11-2	NA	TRBD1	TRBJ1-4	CASSLSGGGEKLFF	TGTGCCAGCAGCTTATCAGGGGGAGGTGAAAAACTGTTTTTT
TRBV4-2	NA	NA	TRBJ1-5	CASSQEQGNQPQHF	TGTGCCAGCAGCCAAGAGCAGGGGAATCAGCCCCAGCATTTT
TRBV14	NA	TRBD1	TRBJ2-3	CASSRKSTGWTDTQYF	TGTGCCAGCAGCCGAAAATCGACAGGGTGGACAGATACGCAGTATTTT
TRBV7-2	once	TRBD1	TRBJ1-1	CASSRDRVRTEAFF	TGTGCCAGCAGCCGGGACAGGGTTAGGACTGAAGCTTTCTTT
TRBV10-3	NA	TRBD1	TRBJ1-2	CAIRPGQYYGYTF	TGTGCCATCAGGCCGGGACAGTACTATGGCTACACCTTC
TRBV29-1	NA	TRBD1	TRBJ1-1	CSILGGGVGTEAFF	TGCAGCATCCTAGGGGGCGGGGTAGGCACTGAAGCTTTCTTT
TRBV6-5	NA	NA	TRBJ2-4	CASSSGQIAKNIQYF	TGTGCCAGCAGTTCGGGACAAATAGCCAAAAACATTCAGTACTTC
TRBV28	NA	TRBD1	TRBJ1-1	CASSPRDRNTEAFF	TGTGCCAGCAGTCCGAGGGACAGGAACACTGAAGCTTTCTTT
TRBV6-2/TRBV6-3	NA	TRBD1	TRBJ1-1	CASSYFRDRGLWAEAFF	TGTGCCAGCAGTTACTTCCGGGACAGGGGGCTCTGGGCTGAAGCTTTCTTT
TRBV4-3	once	NA	TRBJ1-1	CASSRPGGEAFF	TGCGCCAGCAGCAGGCCCGGGGGTGAAGCTTTCTTT